This T cell receptor beta chain was documented in a study of ipilimumab plus nivolumab after autologous stem cell transplantation. For the study at large: Patients received a median of about five ipilimumab and roughly eight nivolumab doses.

Sequenced by immunoSEQ multiplex PCR; TCRdb stores in-frame clones only, minus some. The table lists approximately 40,000 clones, more than 85% of them singletons. Germline lookup yields CDR1 MGHRA and CDR2 YSYEKL. V dropped 1 base and J dropped 6 bases, with 6 bases sitting between them. The CDR3 sequence is 13 residues long. This clone was seen more than once but under ten times. Material: PBMCs, obtained in a trial of ipilimumab plus nivolumab as post-transplant consolidation. V is TRBV4-1 and J is TRBJ2-2; no clear D gene. This clonotype originated in a male donor with multiple myeloma. DNA of the CDR3: TGCGCCAGCAGCCAAGGTTATGCCGGGGAGCTGTTTTTT. Amino acid sequence: CASSQGYAGELFF.